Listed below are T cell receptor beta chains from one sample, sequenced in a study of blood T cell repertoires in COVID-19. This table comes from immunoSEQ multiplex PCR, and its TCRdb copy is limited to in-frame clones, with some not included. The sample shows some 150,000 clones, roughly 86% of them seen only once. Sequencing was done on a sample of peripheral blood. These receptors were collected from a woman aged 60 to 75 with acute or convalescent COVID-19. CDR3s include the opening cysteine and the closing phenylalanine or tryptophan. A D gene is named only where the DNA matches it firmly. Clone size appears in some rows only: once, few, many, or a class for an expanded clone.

CDR3: CASSLAGGGSYNEQFF
DNA: TGTGCCAGCAGCTTGGCCGGGGGGGGCTCCTACAATGAGCAGTTCTTC
D: TRBD2
size: NA
J: TRBJ2-1
V: TRBV5-4

CDR3: CASSYSRPAVGELFF
DNA: TGTGCCAGCAGTTACAGCCGCCCCGCGGTCGGGGAGCTGTTTTTT
D: NA
size: NA
J: TRBJ2-2
V: TRBV6-2/TRBV6-3

CDR3: CASSSRGNYGYTF
DNA: TGTGCCAGCAGTAGCAGGGGTAACTATGGCTACACCTTC
D: NA
size: NA
J: TRBJ1-2
V: TRBV27

CDR3: CASRDRGTNEQFF
DNA: TGTGCCAGCCGGGACAGGGGAACGAATGAGCAGTTCTTC
D: TRBD1
size: NA
J: TRBJ2-1
V: TRBV2

CDR3: CASSFQGGRPNEQFF
DNA: TGTGCCAGCAGCTTCCAGGGAGGGCGGCCCAATGAGCAGTTCTTC
D: TRBD2
size: NA
J: TRBJ2-1
V: TRBV7-2

CDR3: CASSPRQTGAVSGANVLTF
DNA: TGTGCCAGTAGTCCGAGACAGACAGGGGCCGTCTCTGGGGCCAACGTCCTGACTTTC
D: TRBD1
size: once
J: TRBJ2-6
V: TRBV19

CDR3: CASSVGVIREEKLFF
DNA: TGTGCCAGCAGCGTAGGGGTAATCCGGGAGGAAAAACTGTTTTTT
D: NA
size: NA
J: TRBJ1-4
V: TRBV9

CDR3: CASSSGAEGADTQYF
DNA: TGTGCCAGCAGTTCAGGTGCGGAAGGGGCAGATACGCAGTATTTT
D: NA
size: NA
J: TRBJ2-3
V: TRBV28

CDR3: CASSSLQAPNQPQHF
DNA: TGTGCCAGCAGCTCCCTACAGGCCCCCAATCAGCCCCAGCATTTT
D: NA
size: once
J: TRBJ1-5
V: TRBV6-5

CDR3: CASSLIQGNGYTF
DNA: TGTGCCAGCAGCTTAATACAGGGTAATGGCTACACCTTC
D: NA
size: NA
J: TRBJ1-2
V: TRBV28

CDR3: CASRTGAGEETQYF
DNA: TGTGCCAGCAGGACAGGGGCCGGGGAAGAGACCCAGTACTTC
D: TRBD1
size: NA
J: TRBJ2-5
V: TRBV2

CDR3: CASRGQGHTEAFF
DNA: TGTGCCAGCAGGGGACAGGGACACACTGAAGCTTTCTTT
D: TRBD1
size: few
J: TRBJ1-1
V: TRBV9

CDR3: CASSPRGHSNQPQHF
DNA: TGTGCCAGCAGTCCAAGGGGTCATAGCAATCAGCCCCAGCATTTT
D: NA
size: NA
J: TRBJ1-5
V: TRBV25-1

CDR3: CATRRGQGFGEQFF
DNA: TGTGCCACTCGACGGGGACAGGGGTTTGGTGAGCAGTTCTTC
D: TRBD1
size: NA
J: TRBJ2-1
V: TRBV7-8

CDR3: CASSSPPRVFHNEKLFF
DNA: TGTGCCAGCAGCTCACCGCCACGAGTGTTCCACAATGAAAAACTGTTTTTT
D: NA
size: NA
J: TRBJ1-4
V: TRBV11-2

CDR3: CASSQQGGNTEAFF
DNA: TGTGCCAGCTCACAACAGGGGGGGAACACTGAAGCTTTCTTT
D: TRBD1
size: NA
J: TRBJ1-1
V: TRBV18

CDR3: CAWRRGEKLFF
DNA: TGTGCCTGGAGACGCGGTGAAAAACTGTTTTTT
D: NA
size: NA
J: TRBJ1-4
V: TRBV30

CDR3: CASEQTGANVLTF
DNA: TGTGCCAGCGAGCAAACTGGGGCCAACGTCCTGACTTTC
D: NA
size: NA
J: TRBJ2-6
V: TRBV19

CDR3: CASSLATSTWDRAYEQYF
DNA: TGTGCCAGCAGTTTAGCCACATCAACCTGGGACAGGGCCTACGAGCAGTACTTC
D: TRBD1
size: NA
J: TRBJ2-7
V: TRBV27

CDR3: CASSHLGQGSNSPLHF
DNA: TGCGCCAGCAGCCACCTTGGACAGGGGAGCAATTCACCCCTCCACTTT
D: TRBD1
size: NA
J: TRBJ1-6
V: TRBV4-1

CDR3: CASSLAGDRGYEQYF
DNA: TGCGCCAGCAGCTTGGCGGGGGACAGGGGCTACGAGCAGTACTTC
D: TRBD1
size: NA
J: TRBJ2-7
V: TRBV5-1

CDR3: CASSFWYAGTEAFF
DNA: TGTGCCAGCAGCTTCTGGTATGCGGGAACTGAAGCTTTCTTT
D: NA
size: NA
J: TRBJ1-1
V: TRBV7-8

CDR3: CASSMSGGLPTDTQYF
DNA: TGTGCCAGCAGTATGAGCGGGGGGTTACCCACAGATACGCAGTATTTT
D: TRBD2
size: NA
J: TRBJ2-3
V: TRBV6-2/TRBV6-3

CDR3: CASSIRTSESYEQYF
DNA: TGTGCCAGTAGTATTAGGACTAGCGAGTCCTACGAGCAGTACTTC
D: TRBD2
size: NA
J: TRBJ2-7
V: TRBV19

CDR3: CSRGGPGETQYF
DNA: TGCAGCCGAGGGGGCCCGGGAGAGACCCAGTACTTC
D: TRBD1
size: NA
J: TRBJ2-5
V: TRBV29-1

CDR3: CAWSVRGSGTFSRASYEQYF
DNA: TGTGCCTGGAGTGTAAGAGGGTCTGGTACGTTTTCACGCGCCTCCTACGAGCAGTACTTC
D: NA
size: NA
J: TRBJ2-7
V: TRBV30

CDR3: CASSLIAPVGETQYF
DNA: TGCGCCAGCAGCTTGATAGCTCCTGTAGGAGAGACCCAGTACTTC
D: NA
size: NA
J: TRBJ2-5
V: TRBV5-1

CDR3: CASSLSGVPGNTIYF
DNA: TGTGCCAGCAGCCTCTCGGGTGTTCCTGGAAACACCATATATTTT
D: NA
size: NA
J: TRBJ1-3
V: TRBV7-2

CDR3: CASSRRAGHKETQYF
DNA: TGTGCCAGTAGTCGTCGGGCGGGGCACAAAGAGACCCAGTACTTC
D: NA
size: NA
J: TRBJ2-5
V: TRBV19

CDR3: CASSVETSGGYEQYF
DNA: TGTGCCAGCAGCGTTGAGACTAGCGGGGGATACGAGCAGTACTTC
D: TRBD2
size: NA
J: TRBJ2-7
V: TRBV9

CDR3: CASTVPGQGASPLHF
DNA: TGTGCCAGCACCGTACCCGGACAGGGGGCTTCACCCCTCCACTTT
D: TRBD1
size: NA
J: TRBJ1-6
V: TRBV6-6

CDR3: CASSQGLLGGNANYGYTF
DNA: TGTGCCAGCAGCCAAGGACTCCTCGGCGGGAATGCTAACTATGGCTACACCTTC
D: NA
size: NA
J: TRBJ1-2
V: TRBV3-1/TRBV3-2

CDR3: CASSQGGNTEAFF
DNA: TGTGCCAGCAGCCAAGGGGGGAACACTGAAGCTTTCTTT
D: NA
size: NA
J: TRBJ1-1
V: TRBV9

CDR3: CASSHPMGGTKDRGSTEAFF
DNA: TGTGCCAGCAGCCACCCGATGGGGGGGACAAAAGACCGCGGGAGCACTGAAGCTTTCTTT
D: NA
size: NA
J: TRBJ1-1
V: TRBV4-2

CDR3: CASSPILPGIREQFF
DNA: TGTGCCAGCAGCCCCATACTGCCCGGGATCAGGGAGCAGTTCTTC
D: NA
size: NA
J: TRBJ2-1
V: TRBV7-9

CDR3: CASTDNEQFF
DNA: TGTGCCAGCACTGACAATGAGCAGTTCTTC
D: NA
size: NA
J: TRBJ2-1
V: TRBV6-5

CDR3: CASTSGEGWARYNEQFF
DNA: TGTGCCAGTACCTCGGGGGAAGGTTGGGCTCGTTACAATGAGCAGTTCTTC
D: NA
size: once
J: TRBJ2-1
V: TRBV19

CDR3: CASRTGRIGEAFF
DNA: TGTGCCAGTCGGACAGGGAGAATTGGTGAAGCTTTCTTT
D: TRBD1
size: once
J: TRBJ1-1
V: TRBV19

CDR3: CASSLLTGGLDTEAFF
DNA: TGTGCCAGCAGCTTATTAACAGGGGGCTTGGACACTGAAGCTTTCTTT
D: TRBD1
size: NA
J: TRBJ1-1
V: TRBV7-9

CDR3: CASSRRGYSPLHF
DNA: TGTGCCAGCAGTCGACGGGGTTATTCACCCCTCCACTTT
D: NA
size: NA
J: TRBJ1-6
V: TRBV6-5

CDR3: CASSPDRGRTAEAFF
DNA: TGTGCCAGCAGCCCGGACAGGGGGCGAACCGCTGAAGCTTTCTTT
D: TRBD1
size: NA
J: TRBJ1-1
V: TRBV7-2

CDR3: CASATKDRGEAGELFF
DNA: TGTGCCAGCGCCACGAAGGACAGGGGTGAGGCCGGGGAGCTGTTTTTT
D: TRBD1
size: NA
J: TRBJ2-2
V: TRBV18

CDR3: CASSLHPGTSGGRETQYF
DNA: TGTGCCAGCAGTCTTCACCCCGGGACTAGCGGGGGCCGGGAGACCCAGTACTTC
D: TRBD2
size: NA
J: TRBJ2-5
V: TRBV27

CDR3: CASSLGRNRGDTQYF
DNA: TGTGCCAGCAGTTTAGGGAGGAACAGGGGTGATACGCAGTATTTT
D: NA
size: NA
J: TRBJ2-3
V: TRBV28

CDR3: CASRSGGNQPQHF
DNA: TGTGCCAGCAGGTCAGGGGGGAATCAGCCCCAGCATTTT
D: TRBD1
size: NA
J: TRBJ1-5
V: TRBV7-2

CDR3: CASSFAGANYNSPLHF
DNA: TGTGCCAGCAGTTTTGCGGGGGCCAACTATAATTCACCCCTCCACTTT
D: NA
size: NA
J: TRBJ1-6
V: TRBV6-5

CDR3: CASSQGQGNEQFF
DNA: TGTGCCAGCAGCCAAGGACAGGGGAATGAGCAGTTCTTC
D: TRBD1
size: NA
J: TRBJ2-1
V: TRBV4-2

CDR3: CASSGPAPDRSEAFF
DNA: TGTGCCAGCAGCGGCCCCGCCCCCGACAGGAGTGAAGCTTTCTTT
D: NA
size: few
J: TRBJ1-1
V: TRBV9

CDR3: CSASVQARGTEAFF
DNA: TGCAGTGCTAGTGTGCAGGCCCGGGGCACTGAAGCTTTCTTT
D: NA
size: NA
J: TRBJ1-1
V: TRBV20-1

CDR3: CASSFSDTRLNGYTF
DNA: TGTGCCAGCAGTTTTTCCGACACCCGGCTGAATGGCTACACCTTC
D: NA
size: once
J: TRBJ1-2
V: TRBV28

CDR3: CASSETTRSVYEQYF
DNA: TGTGCCAGCAGTGAAACCACTAGATCCGTATACGAGCAGTACTTC
D: NA
size: NA
J: TRBJ2-7
V: TRBV6-1